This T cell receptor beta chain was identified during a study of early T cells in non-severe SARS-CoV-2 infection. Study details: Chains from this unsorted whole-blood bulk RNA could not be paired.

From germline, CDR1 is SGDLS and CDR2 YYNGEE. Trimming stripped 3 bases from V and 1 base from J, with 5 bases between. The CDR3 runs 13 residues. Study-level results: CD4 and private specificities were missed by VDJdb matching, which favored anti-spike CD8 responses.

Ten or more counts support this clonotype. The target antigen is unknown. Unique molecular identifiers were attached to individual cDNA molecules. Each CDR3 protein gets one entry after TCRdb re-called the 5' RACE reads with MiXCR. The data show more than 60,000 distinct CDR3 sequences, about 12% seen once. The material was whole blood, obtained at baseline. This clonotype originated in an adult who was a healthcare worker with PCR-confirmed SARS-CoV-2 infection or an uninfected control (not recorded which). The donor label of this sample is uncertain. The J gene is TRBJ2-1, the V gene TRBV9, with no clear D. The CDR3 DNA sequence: TGTGCCAGCAGCGCCAGATCCTACAATGAGCAGTTCTTC. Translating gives CASSARSYNEQFF.